This T cell receptor beta chain comes out of a study of blood T cell repertoires in COVID-19. Assay: immunoSEQ multiplex PCR; the TCRdb copy retains only in-frame clones and omits some. The profile shows about 120,000 clones, roughly 83% of them singletons. This CDR3 contains 14 residues. The germline CDR1 and CDR2 sequences are SGDLS and YYNGEE. V was pared by 0 bases and J by 7 bases, with 11 bases between. This clonotype was sampled from a man aged 25 to 45 with acute or convalescent COVID-19. The chain is built from TRBV9 and TRBJ2-1, with D maybe TRBD2 (5 bases). Specimen: peripheral blood. In DNA, the CDR3 is TGTGCCAGCAGCGTAGCATCCGAGCGGAATGAGCAGTTCTTC. Its protein product is CASSVASERNEQFF.